The rows below give T cell receptor beta chains drawn from one sample of a study of blood T cell repertoires in COVID-19. Produced via immunoSEQ multiplex PCR; TCRdb's table is partial and in-frame only. This table has a few hundred thousand clones, almost 90% appearing once. The sequencing input was PBMCs or T cells enriched from blood (not recorded which). These receptors originate from a young woman with acute COVID-19. The CDR3 runs from the conserved cysteine through the conserved F or W. Each record gives: clone size, J gene, CDR3 length, D gene, V gene, CDR3 DNA, CDR3 protein. D genes are given only for firm matches. Clone size, where shown, is once, few, many, or a class for clones that have expanded.

once	TRBJ1-2	13	NA	TRBV28	TGTGCCAGCAGTCTTACAGAGAACTATGGCTACACCTTC	CASSLTENYGYTF
NA	TRBJ2-5	15	TRBD2	TRBV27	TGTGCCAGCAGTCGGAATAGCGGGCTACAAGAGACCCAGTACTTC	CASSRNSGLQETQYF
NA	TRBJ2-1	15	TRBD2	TRBV5-1	TGCGCCAGCAGCTTGCTGGCGGGAGAGTACAATGAGCAGTTCTTC	CASSLLAGEYNEQFF
NA	TRBJ1-1	15	NA	TRBV28	TGTGCCAGCAGTTCGGGGGGGCAGGGTAACACTGAAGCTTTCTTT	CASSSGGQGNTEAFF
once	TRBJ2-5	15	NA	TRBV19	TGTGCCAGTAGTATAAGCGGCCTTCCGAGGGAGACCCAGTACTTC	CASSISGLPRETQYF
NA	TRBJ2-1	16	TRBD2	TRBV29-1	TGCAGCGTCCCCCGGACTAGCGGGAGGGAGGCCAATGAGCAGTTCTTC	CSVPRTSGREANEQFF
NA	TRBJ2-1	16	TRBD1	TRBV28	TGTGCCAGCAGTTTATCTTTGGGACAGGGGGCGTATGAGCAGTTCTTC	CASSLSLGQGAYEQFF
NA	TRBJ1-6	12	NA	TRBV10-2	TGCGCCAGCAGTGAAGCCTACTCACCCCTCCACTTT	CASSEAYSPLHF
NA	TRBJ2-5	13	TRBD2	TRBV7-2	TGTGCCAGCAGCTACATGCGGGGGGGGACCCAGTACTTC	CASSYMRGGTQYF
once	TRBJ2-7	15	TRBD2	TRBV27	TGTGCCAGCAGTCTATCCCTAGCGGGAGTGAACGAGCAGTACTTC	CASSLSLAGVNEQYF
NA	TRBJ1-1	15	TRBD1	TRBV27	TGTGCCAGCCTTCCGAGGGGGACAGGGGGGCTTGAAGCTTTCTTT	CASLPRGTGGLEAFF
NA	TRBJ2-2	17	NA	TRBV28	TGTGCCAGCATTTCCTTCAACAGGGTAATGAACACCGGGGAGCTGTTTTTT	CASISFNRVMNTGELFF
NA	TRBJ1-2	13	TRBD1	TRBV28	TGTGCCAGCAGATTACAGGGGAACTATGGCTACACCTTC	CASRLQGNYGYTF
NA	TRBJ2-5	12	NA	TRBV29-1	TGCAGCGTTGGGCCGGGGAGCGAGACCCAGTACTTC	CSVGPGSETQYF
NA	TRBJ2-7	14	NA	TRBV27	TGTGCCAGCAGTTTGCTAGCCAGCTCCTACGAGCAGTACTTC	CASSLLASSYEQYF
NA	TRBJ2-7	15	NA	TRBV6-6	TGTGCCAGCAGTGGGGGGACTGCCTCCTCCTACGAGCAGTACTTC	CASSGGTASSYEQYF
once	TRBJ2-5	13	NA	TRBV5-1	TGCGCCAGCAGCTTGGGCAGCCAAGAGACCCAGTACTTC	CASSLGSQETQYF
once	TRBJ2-1	13	TRBD1	TRBV28	TGTGCCAGCAGGGTAGAGGGGGCAGATGAGCAGTTCTTC	CASRVEGADEQFF
NA	TRBJ2-3	13	NA	TRBV7-3	TGTGCCAGCAGTTTCGGTTTCGGAGATACGCAGTATTTT	CASSFGFGDTQYF
NA	TRBJ2-2	15	TRBD2	TRBV28	TGTGCCAGCCGAAGCGGGAGCGATCAAGGCGGGGAGCTGTTTTTT	CASRSGSDQGGELFF
NA	TRBJ2-2	18	TRBD2	TRBV7-9	TGTGCCAGCAGCTTAGACACTAGCGGGAGGCCGAACACCGGGGAGCTGTTTTTT	CASSLDTSGRPNTGELFF
NA	TRBJ1-4	16	TRBD1	TRBV28	TGTGCCAGCAGTTTGCCGACAGGGACCTCTAATGAAAAACTGTTTTTT	CASSLPTGTSNEKLFF
NA	TRBJ2-3	16	NA	TRBV2	TGTGCCAGCAGTGCTAGTTTTGGTTTTCAGATGGATACGCAGTATTTT	CASSASFGFQMDTQYF
once	TRBJ2-2	13	NA	TRBV7-8	TGTGCCAGCAGCTTAGACGGCACCGGGGAGCTGTTTTTT	CASSLDGTGELFF
NA	TRBJ1-5	16	NA	TRBV7-2	TGTGCCAGCAGCTTAGAAACCGGGATGGGCAGTCAGCCCCAGCATTTT	CASSLETGMGSQPQHF
NA	TRBJ1-5	18	NA	TRBV27	TGTGCCAGCAGTTCCGCCCTATTTGGACAGTATAGCAATCAGCCCCAGCATTTT	CASSSALFGQYSNQPQHF
NA	TRBJ2-1	14	TRBD2	TRBV25-1	TGTGCCAGCAGGACTAGCGGGGGTTACAATGAGCAGTTCTTC	CASRTSGGYNEQFF